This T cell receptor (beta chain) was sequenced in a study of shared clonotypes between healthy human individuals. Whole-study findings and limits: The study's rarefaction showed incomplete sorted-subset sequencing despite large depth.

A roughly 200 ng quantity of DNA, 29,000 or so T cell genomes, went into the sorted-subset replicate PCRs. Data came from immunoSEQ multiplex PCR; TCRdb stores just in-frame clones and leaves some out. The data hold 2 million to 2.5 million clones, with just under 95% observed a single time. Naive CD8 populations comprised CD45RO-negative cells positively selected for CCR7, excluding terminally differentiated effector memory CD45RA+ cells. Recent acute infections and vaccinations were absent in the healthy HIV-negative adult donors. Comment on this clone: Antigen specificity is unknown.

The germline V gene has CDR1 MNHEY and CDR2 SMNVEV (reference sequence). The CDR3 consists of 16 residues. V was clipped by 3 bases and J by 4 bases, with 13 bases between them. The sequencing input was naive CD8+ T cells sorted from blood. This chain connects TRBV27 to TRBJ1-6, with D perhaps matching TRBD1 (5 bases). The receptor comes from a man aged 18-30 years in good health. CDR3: CASSLTAYFYNSPLHF. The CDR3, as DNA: TGTGCCAGCAGTTTGACAGCATATTTTTATAATTCACCCCTCCACTTT.